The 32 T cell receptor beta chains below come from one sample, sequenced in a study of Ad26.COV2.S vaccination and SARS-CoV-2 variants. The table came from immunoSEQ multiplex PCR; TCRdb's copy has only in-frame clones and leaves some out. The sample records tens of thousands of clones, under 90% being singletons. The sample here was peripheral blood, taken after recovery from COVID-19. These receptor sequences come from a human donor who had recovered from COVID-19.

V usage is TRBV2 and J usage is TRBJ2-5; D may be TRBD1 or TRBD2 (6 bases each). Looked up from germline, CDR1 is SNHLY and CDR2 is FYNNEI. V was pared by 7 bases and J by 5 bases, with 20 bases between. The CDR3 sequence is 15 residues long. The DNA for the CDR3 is TGTGCCAGCACCGGCGATGGGGGGCTGGGGGAGACCCAGTACTTC. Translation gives CASTGDGGLGETQYF. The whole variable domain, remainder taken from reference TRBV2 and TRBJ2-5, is EPEVTQTPSHQVTQMGQEVILRCVPISNHLYFYWYRQILGQKVEFLVSFYNNEISEKSEIFDDQFSVERPDGSNFTLKIRSTKLEDSAMYFCASTGDGGLGETQYFGPGTRLLVL.

The CDR3 reads CASSLRGNEQYF. CDR3 DNA: TGTGCCAGCAGCTTACGGGGAAACGAGCAGTACTTC. The chain couples TRBV11-2 to TRBJ2-7; perhaps TRBD2 as D (5 bases). The CDR3 is made up of 12 amino acids. CDR1 and CDR2 (germline): SGHAT, FQNNGV. Trimming took off 2 bases at V and 5 bases at J, with 7 bases between the two ends.

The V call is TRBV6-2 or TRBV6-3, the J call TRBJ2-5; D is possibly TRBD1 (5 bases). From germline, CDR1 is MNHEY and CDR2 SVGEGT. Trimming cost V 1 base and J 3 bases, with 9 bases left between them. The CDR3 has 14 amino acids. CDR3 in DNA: TGTGCCAGCAGTTACTATGGGGCCAAAGAGACCCAGTACTTC. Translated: CASSYYGAKETQYF.

The CDR3 nucleotides are TGTGCCATCAGTGAGCTCAAGTACAATGAGCAGTTCTTC. As protein: CAISELKYNEQFF. The chain is built from TRBV10-3 and TRBJ2-1; D unclear. Between the trimmed V and J ends, which lost 2 bases and 4 bases, there was a span of 6 bases. The CDR3 has 13 amino acids. Germline V gene data show CDR1 as ENHRY and CDR2 as SYGVKD.

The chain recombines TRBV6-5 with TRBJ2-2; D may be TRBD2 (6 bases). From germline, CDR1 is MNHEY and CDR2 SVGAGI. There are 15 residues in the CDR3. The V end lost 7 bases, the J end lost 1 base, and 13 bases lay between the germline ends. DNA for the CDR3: TGTGCCAGCAAGATAACGGGGGTGAACACCGGGGAGCTGTTTTTT. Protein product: CASKITGVNTGELFF.

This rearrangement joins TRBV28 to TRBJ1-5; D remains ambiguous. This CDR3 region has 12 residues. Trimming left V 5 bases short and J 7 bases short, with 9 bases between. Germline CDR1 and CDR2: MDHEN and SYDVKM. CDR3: CASSPPVQPQHF. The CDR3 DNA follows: TGTGCCAGCAGTCCCCCCGTCCAGCCCCAGCATTTT.

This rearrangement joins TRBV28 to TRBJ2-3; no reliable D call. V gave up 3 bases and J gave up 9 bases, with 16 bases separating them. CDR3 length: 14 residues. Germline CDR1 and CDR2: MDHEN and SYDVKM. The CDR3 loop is CASSFTTGAGTQYF. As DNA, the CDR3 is TGTGCCAGCAGTTTCACCACCGGAGCAGGAACGCAGTATTTT.

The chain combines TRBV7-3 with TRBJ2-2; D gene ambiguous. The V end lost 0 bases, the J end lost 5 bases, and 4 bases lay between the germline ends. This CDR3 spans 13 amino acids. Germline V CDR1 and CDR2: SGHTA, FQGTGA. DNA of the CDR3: TGTGCCAGCAGCTTAACAAGAACCGGGGAGCTGTTTTTT. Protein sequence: CASSLTRTGELFF.

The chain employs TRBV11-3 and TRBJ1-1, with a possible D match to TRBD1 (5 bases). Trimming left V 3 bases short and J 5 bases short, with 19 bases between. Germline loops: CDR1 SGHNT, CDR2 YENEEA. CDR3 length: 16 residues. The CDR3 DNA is TGTGCCAGCAGCTTTCGCGCTATGCCGGGGGGGACTGAAGCTTTCTTT. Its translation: CASSFRAMPGGTEAFF.

The CDR3 spells CASRLSRGGAEAFF. The CDR3, as DNA: TGTGCCAGCAGACTTTCCAGGGGGGGTGCTGAAGCTTTCTTT. The chain links TRBV6-5 to TRBJ1-1, with 7 nucleotides matching TRBD1. The CDR3 runs to 14 residues. The V and J ends lost 6 bases and 6 bases, in that order; junction bases with no gene match: 10. CDR1 MNHEY and CDR2 SVGAGI come from the germline V gene.

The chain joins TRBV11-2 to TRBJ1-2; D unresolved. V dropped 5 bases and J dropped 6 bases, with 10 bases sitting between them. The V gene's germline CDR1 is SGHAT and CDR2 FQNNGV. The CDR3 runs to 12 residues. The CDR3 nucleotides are TGTGCCAGCAGCACCAACGCCGATGGCTACACCTTC. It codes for CASSTNADGYTF.

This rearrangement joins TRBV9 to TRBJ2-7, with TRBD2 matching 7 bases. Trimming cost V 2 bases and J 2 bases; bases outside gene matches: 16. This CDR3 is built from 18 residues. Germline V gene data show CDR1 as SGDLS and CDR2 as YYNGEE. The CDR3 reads CASSVSSGAPQLTYEQYF. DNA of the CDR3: TGTGCCAGCAGCGTTTCTAGCGGCGCTCCTCAGCTTACCTACGAGCAGTACTTC.

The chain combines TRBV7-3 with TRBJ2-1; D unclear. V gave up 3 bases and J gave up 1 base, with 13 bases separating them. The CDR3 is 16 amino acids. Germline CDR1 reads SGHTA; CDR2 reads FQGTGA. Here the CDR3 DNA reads TGTGCCAGCAGCTTCCTATGGGCGGTGTCCTACAATGAGCAGTTCTTC. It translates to CASSFLWAVSYNEQFF.

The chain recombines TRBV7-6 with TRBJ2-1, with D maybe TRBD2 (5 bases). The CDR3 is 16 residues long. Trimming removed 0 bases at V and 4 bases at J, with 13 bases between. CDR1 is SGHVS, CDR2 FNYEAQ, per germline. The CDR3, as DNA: TGTGCCAGCAGCTTAGCCCCTGGGAGTGGGTACAATGAGCAGTTCTTC. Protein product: CASSLAPGSGYNEQFF.

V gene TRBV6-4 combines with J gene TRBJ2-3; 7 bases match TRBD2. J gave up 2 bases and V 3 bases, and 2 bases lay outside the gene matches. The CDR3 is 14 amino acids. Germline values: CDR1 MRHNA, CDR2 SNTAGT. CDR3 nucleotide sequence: TGTGCCAGCAGTGAGGGGGGGGACACAGATACGCAGTATTTT. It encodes CASSEGGDTDTQYF.

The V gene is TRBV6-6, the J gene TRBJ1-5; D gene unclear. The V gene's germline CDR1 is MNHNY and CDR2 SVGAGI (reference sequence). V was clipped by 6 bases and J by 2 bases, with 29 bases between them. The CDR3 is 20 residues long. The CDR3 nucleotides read TGTGCCAGCAGCTACCTACCCAGCCCCCAGGCGATTTGGGGCAATCAGCCCCAGCATTTT. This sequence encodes CASSYLPSPQAIWGNQPQHF.

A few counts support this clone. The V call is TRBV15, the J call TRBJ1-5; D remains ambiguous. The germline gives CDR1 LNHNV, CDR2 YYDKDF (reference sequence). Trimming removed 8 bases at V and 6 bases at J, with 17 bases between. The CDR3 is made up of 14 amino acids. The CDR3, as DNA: TGTGCCACCGACCGGGCACCCGGCGGTCAGCCCCAGCATTTT. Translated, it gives CATDRAPGGQPQHF.

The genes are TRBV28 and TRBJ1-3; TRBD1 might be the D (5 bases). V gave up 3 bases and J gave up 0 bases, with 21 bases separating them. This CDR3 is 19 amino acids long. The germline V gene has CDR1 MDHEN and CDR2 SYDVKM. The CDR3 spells CASSFISMWGRGSGNTIYF. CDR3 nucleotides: TGTGCCAGCAGTTTTATTTCGATGTGGGGACGCGGCTCTGGAAACACCATATATTTT.

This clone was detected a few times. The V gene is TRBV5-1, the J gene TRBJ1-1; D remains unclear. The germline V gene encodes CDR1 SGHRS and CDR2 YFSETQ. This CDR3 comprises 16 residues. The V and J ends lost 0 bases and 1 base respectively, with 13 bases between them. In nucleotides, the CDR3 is TGCGCCAGCAGCTTGGTCGTGGGAGGGCAGAACACTGAAGCTTTCTTT. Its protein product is CASSLVVGGQNTEAFF.

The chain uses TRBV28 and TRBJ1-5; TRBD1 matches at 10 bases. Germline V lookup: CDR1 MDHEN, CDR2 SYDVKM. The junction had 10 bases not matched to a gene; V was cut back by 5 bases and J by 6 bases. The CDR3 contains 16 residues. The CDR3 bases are TGTGCCAGCAGTGTCATAGAGGGACAGGGGTTTCAGCCCCAGCATTTT. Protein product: CASSVIEGQGFQPQHF.

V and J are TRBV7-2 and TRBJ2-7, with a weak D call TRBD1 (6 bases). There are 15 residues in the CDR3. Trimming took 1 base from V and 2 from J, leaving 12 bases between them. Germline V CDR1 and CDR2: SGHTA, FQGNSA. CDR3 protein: CASSLGWAGAYEQYF. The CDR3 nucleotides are TGTGCCAGCAGCTTAGGGTGGGCAGGGGCCTACGAGCAGTACTTC.

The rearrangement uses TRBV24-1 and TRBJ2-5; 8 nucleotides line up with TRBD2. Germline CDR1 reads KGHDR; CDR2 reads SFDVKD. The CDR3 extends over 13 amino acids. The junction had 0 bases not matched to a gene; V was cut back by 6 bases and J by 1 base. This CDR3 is CATSRGGQETQYF. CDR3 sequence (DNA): TGTGCCACCAGTCGGGGGGGCCAAGAGACCCAGTACTTC.

CDR3 sequence: CASSPGLDYGYTF. CDR3 DNA: TGTGCCAGCAGCCCGGGGTTAGACTATGGCTACACCTTC. The chain carries TRBV12-3 or TRBV12-4 and TRBJ1-2, with D unresolved. V lost 6 bases and J 3 bases, leaving 11 bases between the germline ends. This CDR3 region has 13 residues.

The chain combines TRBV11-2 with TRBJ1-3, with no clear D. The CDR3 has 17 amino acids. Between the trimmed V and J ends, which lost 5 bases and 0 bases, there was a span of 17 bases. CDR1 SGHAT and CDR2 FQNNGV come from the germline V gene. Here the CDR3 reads CASSPLNSQISGNTIYF. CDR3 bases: TGTGCCAGCAGCCCTTTGAACTCCCAAATCTCTGGAAACACCATATATTTT.

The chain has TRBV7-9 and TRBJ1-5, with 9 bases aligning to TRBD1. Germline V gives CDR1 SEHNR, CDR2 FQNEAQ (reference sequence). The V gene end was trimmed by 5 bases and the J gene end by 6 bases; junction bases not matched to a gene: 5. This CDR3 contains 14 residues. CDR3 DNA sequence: TGTGCCAGCAGCCAAGGACAGGGGAGTCAGCCCCAGCATTTT. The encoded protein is CASSQGQGSQPQHF.

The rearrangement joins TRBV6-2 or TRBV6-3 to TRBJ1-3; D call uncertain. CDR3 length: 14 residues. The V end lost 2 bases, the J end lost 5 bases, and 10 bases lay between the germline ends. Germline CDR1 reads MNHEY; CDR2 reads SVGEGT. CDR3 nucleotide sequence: TGTGCCAGCAGTTACATCGTCGCGAGAAACACCATATATTTT. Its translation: CASSYIVARNTIYF.

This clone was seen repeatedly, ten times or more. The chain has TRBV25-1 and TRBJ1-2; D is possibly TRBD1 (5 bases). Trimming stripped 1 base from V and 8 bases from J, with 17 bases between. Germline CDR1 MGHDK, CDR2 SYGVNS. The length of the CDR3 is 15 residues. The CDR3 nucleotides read TGTGCCAGCAGTGAATTGGGGGAATTAGGAGGGGGCTACACCTTC. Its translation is CASSELGELGGGYTF.

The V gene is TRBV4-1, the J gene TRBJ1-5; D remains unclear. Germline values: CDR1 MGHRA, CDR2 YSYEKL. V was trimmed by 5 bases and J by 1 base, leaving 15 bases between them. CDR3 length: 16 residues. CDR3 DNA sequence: TGCGCCAGCAGCTCCGAACCGATGGACAGCAATCAGCCCCAGCATTTT. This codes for CASSSEPMDSNQPQHF.

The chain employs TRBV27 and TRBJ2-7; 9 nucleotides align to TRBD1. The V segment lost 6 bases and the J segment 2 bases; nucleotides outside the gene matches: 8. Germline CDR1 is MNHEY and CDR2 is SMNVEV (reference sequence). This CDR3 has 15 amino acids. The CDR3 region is CASRADRGITYEQYF. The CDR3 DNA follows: TGTGCCAGCAGGGCGGACAGGGGCATTACCTACGAGCAGTACTTC.

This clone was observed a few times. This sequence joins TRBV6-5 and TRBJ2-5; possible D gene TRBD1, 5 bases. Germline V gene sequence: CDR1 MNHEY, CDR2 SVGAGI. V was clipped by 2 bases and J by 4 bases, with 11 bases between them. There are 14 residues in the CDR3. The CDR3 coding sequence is TGTGCCAGCAGTTACGGGGCTAATTCAGAGACCCAGTACTTC. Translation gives CASSYGANSETQYF.

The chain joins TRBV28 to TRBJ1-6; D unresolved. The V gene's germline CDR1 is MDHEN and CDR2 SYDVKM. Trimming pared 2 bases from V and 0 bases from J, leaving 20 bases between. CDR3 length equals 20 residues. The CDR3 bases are TGTGCCAGCAGTTTAAAAGGGAGGAAACCTCCGAGCTCCTATAATTCACCCCTCCACTTT. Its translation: CASSLKGRKPPSSYNSPLHF.

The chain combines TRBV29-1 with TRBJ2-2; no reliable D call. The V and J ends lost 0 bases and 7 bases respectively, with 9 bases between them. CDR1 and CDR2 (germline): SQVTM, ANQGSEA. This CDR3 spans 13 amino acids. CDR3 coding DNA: TGCAGCGTTGAAGATAGGCTCGGCGGGGAGCTGTTTTTT. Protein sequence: CSVEDRLGGELFF.